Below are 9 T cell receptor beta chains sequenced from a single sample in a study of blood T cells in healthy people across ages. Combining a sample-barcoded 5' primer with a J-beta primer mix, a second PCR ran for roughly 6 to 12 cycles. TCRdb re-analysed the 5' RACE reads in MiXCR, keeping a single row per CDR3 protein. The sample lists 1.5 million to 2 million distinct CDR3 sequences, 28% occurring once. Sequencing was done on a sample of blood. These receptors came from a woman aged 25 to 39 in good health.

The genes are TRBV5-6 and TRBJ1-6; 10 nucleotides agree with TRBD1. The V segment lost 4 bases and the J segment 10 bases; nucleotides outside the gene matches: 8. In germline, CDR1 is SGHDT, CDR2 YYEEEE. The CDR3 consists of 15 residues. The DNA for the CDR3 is TGTGCCAGCAGCCTGTTTTCGACAGGGGGCTCACCCCTCCACTTT. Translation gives CASSLFSTGGSPLHF.

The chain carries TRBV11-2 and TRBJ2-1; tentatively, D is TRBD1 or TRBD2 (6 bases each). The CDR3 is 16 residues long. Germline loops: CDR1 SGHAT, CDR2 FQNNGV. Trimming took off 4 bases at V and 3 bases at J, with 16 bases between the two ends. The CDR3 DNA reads TGTGCCAGCAGCTCCCTAGGGGGAGGCCTCTACAATGAGCAGTTCTTC. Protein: CASSSLGGGLYNEQFF.

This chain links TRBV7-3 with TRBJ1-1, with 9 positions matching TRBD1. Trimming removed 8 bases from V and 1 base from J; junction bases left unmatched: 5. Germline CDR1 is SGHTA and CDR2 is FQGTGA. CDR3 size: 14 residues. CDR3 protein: CASAPGQGNTEAFF. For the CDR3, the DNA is TGTGCCAGCGCACCGGGACAGGGGAACACTGAAGCTTTCTTT.

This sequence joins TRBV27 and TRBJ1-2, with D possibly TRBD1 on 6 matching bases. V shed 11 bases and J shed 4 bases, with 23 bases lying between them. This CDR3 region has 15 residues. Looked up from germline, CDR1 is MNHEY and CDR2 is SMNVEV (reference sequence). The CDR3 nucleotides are TGTGCCTCCAAGGCGGAGGGGGGGGGCCTCTATGGCTACACCTTC. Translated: CASKAEGGGLYGYTF.

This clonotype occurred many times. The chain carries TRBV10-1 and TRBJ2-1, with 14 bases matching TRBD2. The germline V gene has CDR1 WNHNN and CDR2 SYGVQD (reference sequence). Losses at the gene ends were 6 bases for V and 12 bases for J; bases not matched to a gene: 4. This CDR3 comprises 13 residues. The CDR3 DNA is TGCGCCAGCAGGGGGACTAGCGGGGGTCCGCAGTTCTTC. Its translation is CASRGTSGGPQFF.

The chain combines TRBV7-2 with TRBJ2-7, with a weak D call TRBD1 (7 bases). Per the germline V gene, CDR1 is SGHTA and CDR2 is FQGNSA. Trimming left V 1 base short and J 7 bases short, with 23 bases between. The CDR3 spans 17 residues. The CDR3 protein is CASSLGRAGGYAGEQYF. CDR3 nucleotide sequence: TGTGCCAGCAGCTTAGGACGGGCAGGGGGTTATGCGGGGGAGCAGTACTTC.

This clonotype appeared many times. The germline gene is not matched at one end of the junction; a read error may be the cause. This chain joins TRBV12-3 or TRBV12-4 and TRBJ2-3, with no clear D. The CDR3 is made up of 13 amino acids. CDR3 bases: TGTGCCAGCAGCTTAGGCGGTGCAGATACGCAGTATTTT. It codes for CASSLGGADTQYF.

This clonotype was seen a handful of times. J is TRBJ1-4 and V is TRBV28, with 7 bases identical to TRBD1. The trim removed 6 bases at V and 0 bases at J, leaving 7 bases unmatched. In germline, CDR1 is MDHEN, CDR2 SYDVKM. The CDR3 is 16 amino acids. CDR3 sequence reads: CASSQRQGATNEKLFF. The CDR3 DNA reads TGTGCCAGCAGCCAGCGACAGGGTGCAACTAATGAAAAACTGTTTTTT. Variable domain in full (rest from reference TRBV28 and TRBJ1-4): DVKVTQSSRYLVKRTGEKVFLECVQDMDHENMFWYRQDPGLGLRLIYFSYDVKMKEKGDIPEGYSVSREKKERFSLILESASTNQTSMYLCASSQRQGATNEKLFFGSGTQLSVL.

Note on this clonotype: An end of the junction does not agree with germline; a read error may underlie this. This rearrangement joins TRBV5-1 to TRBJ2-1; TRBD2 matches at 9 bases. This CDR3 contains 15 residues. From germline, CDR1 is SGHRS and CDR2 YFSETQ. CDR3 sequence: CASNLGGGAGNEQFF. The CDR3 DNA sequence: TGCGCCAGCAACTTGGGCGGGGGGGCCGGCAATGAGCAGTTCTTC.